This T cell receptor (beta chain) was obtained from a study of identical twins. Germline V gene data show CDR1 as LGHDT and CDR2 as YNNKEL (reference sequence). Trimming shortened V by 10 bases and J by 3 bases, and 10 bases separated the two germline ends. This CDR3 has 12 amino acids. TCRdb passed the 5' RACE reads through MiXCR, listing each CDR3 protein once. The sample has roughly 750,000 distinct CDR3 sequences; roughly 20% are singletons. These data also formed part of another study, on T cells expressing NK-cell markers. That paper states: Seven of the eight sequenced donors were classified as HCMV-seropositive, and one was classified as seronegative.

The source of this sequence is a young woman in good health. The chain joins TRBV3-1 to TRBJ1-5; D not certain. Sequenced: PBMCs. The chain's CDR3 is CATGRFNQPQHF. CDR3 nucleotides: TGTGCCACTGGCAGGTTCAATCAGCCCCAGCATTTT.